The present T cell receptor beta chain was sequenced within a study of T-cell memory formation after mild COVID-19 listed by TCRdb under 2021. General notes on the study: Most TCR sequence clusters were specific to one of the two donors. In a couple of donors, T-cell clones that expanded and contracted after mild COVID-19 were followed by sequencing TCRalpha and TCRbeta repertoires longitudinally. Two young, previously healthy adult volunteers, one female and one male, were included in the cohort.

PBMCs were isolated by Ficoll-Paque density gradient centrifugation. These reads were obtained on an Illumina NovaSeq 6000. cDNA libraries for TCRalpha and TCRbeta were prepared by 5'RACE using constant-segment primers, with sample barcodes and unique molecular identifiers added. RNA was extracted from every sample with Trizol reagent. Amplification of the libraries took two PCR steps, and the second step added a second sample barcode plus Illumina TruSeq adapters. Sequencing of the libraries was done on an Illumina NovaSeq, producing 2 x 150 bp paired-end reads. The published analysis was carried out like this. With migec v1.2.7, reads were demultiplexed and then collapsed into UMI-guided consensus sequences. Using mixcr v2.1.11, the UMI consensuses were aligned to TRA and TRB V and J templates and assembled into clonotypes. A clonotype was counted as expanded or contracted only when both edgeR and NoisET called the clonotype significant, with the noise models trained on biological replicates. For edgeR calls, the thresholds were a false discovery rate-adjusted p below 0.01 and a log2 fold-change of 1. As an exploratory analysis of dynamics, max-normalized trajectories of the 1000 most abundant clonotypes were examined by PCA with hierarchical clustering. Each responding clone was given a CD4 or CD8 phenotype based on the CD4+ and CD8+ repertoires, which had been sequenced separately. TCRdb cleaned the public reads at Q25 with fastp, built clones with MiXCR and kept in-frame beta chains. A single entry per CDR3 protein holds the most common genes and DNA from its merged rows. The V and J calls follow TCRdb's processing rather than the paper's. This sample comprises 500,000 to 600,000 distinct CDR3 sequences, approximately 18% of them detected only once. Around 11% of the sample rests with the top ten.

In the case of this clonotype: The target of this receptor is not known. No per-base quality is available; no much larger clone lies one base away.

Measured from the cysteine to the phenylalanine, the CDR3 is 15 residues long. Only CDR3 DNA remains: 45 bases, in frame from the first base. The trim is 0 bases for V and 2 bases for J, with a gap of 10 bases between the germline ends. The germline V gene yields LGHNA for CDR1 and YNFKEQ for CDR2. The paper's findings and limits, for the study overall: SARS-CoV-2 specificity of the second-wave clones peaking on day 37 was not confirmed. Only two mild cases were covered by the study, and larger cohorts that include severe cases with pre-infection samples were considered necessary. Contracting CD4+ clones were found mainly in CM and EM memory subsets, while CD8+ clones were enriched in EMRA. From day 15 to 85, contracting clones showed balanced CD4/CD8 phenotypes, whereas a second wave of clones that expanded from day 15 to 37 leaned towards CD4+. Some responding clones were detected in pre-infection memory, suggesting pre-existing cross-reactive memory T cells joined the SARS-CoV-2 response.

The sequenced material came from PBMCs or a T cell subset sorted from them (not recorded which). This clonotype originated in an adult woman who had mild COVID-19 (a few samples of this study predate the infection). The sample titles of this study are shuffled in the database, so cell type and time point are left out; the donor was told from shared clones. The rearrangement combines TRBV4-2 with TRBJ2-5; the best D guess is TRBD2, with 6 bases matching. CDR3 region: CASSQDGRGQETQYF. At the DNA level, the sequence is TGTGCCAGCAGCCAAGATGGGCGGGGACAAGAGACCCAGTACTTC.